This T cell receptor (beta chain) was sequenced during a study of naive and memory T cell subsets. An equimolar mix of two oligonucleotides served as the beta constant-region primer for TRBC1 and TRBC2. Nested alpha and beta constant-region primers with the SP2 primer drove four PCR rounds on ligated cDNA. The cDNA 3' end received a ligated single-stranded oligonucleotide carrying the SP2 primer and a 12-nucleotide UMI. TCRdb re-called the UMI-ligation and nested PCR reads with MiXCR, one entry per CDR3 protein. The repertoire consists of over 130,000 distinct CDR3 sequences, with about 20% occurring once and the leading ten covering roughly 0.6%. Per the germline V gene, CDR1 is MDHEN and CDR2 is SYDVKM. V was pared by 7 bases and J by 10 bases, with 16 bases between. CDR3 size: 12 residues. Findings of the study overall: Possibly reflecting memory cells re-expressing CD45RA, a few larger clonotypes occurred in naive repertoires, especially CD8.

This clonotype was picked up a small number of times. Its antigen is not known. CD4 T cells were positively selected, then CD8 T cells from the CD4-negative fraction. The chain employs TRBV28 and TRBJ1-1; weak D call: TRBD1 (6 bases). The TCR was taken from a human donor in good health. The sample was naive CD8+ T cells from blood. CDR3 nucleotide sequence: TGTGCCAGCATCGAAGGGGGATACAGAGCTTTCTTT. It yields the protein CASIEGGYRAFF.